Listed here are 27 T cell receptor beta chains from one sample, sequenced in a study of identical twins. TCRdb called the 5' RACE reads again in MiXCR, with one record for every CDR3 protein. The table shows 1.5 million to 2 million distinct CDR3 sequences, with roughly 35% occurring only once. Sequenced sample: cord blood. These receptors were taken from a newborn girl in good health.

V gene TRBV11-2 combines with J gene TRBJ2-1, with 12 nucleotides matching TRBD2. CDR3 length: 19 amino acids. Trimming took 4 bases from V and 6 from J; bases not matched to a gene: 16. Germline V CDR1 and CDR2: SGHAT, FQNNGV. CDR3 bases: TGTGCCAGCAGCTCCTGGACTAGCGGGGCGGGCACGTACTCCAATGAGCAGTTCTTC. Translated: CASSSWTSGAGTYSNEQFF.

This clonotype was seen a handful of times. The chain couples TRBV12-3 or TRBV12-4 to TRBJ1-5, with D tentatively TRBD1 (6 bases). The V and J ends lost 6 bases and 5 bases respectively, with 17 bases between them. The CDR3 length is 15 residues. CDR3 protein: CASSHVGAADQPQHF. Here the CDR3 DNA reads TGTGCCAGCAGCCACGTGGGGGCAGCGGATCAGCCCCAGCATTTT.

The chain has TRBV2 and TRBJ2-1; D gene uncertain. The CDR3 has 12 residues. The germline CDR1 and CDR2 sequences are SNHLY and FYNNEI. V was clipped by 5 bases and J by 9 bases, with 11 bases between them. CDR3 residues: CASSTPGTEQFF. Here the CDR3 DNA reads TGTGCCAGCAGTACACCGGGTACTGAGCAGTTCTTC.

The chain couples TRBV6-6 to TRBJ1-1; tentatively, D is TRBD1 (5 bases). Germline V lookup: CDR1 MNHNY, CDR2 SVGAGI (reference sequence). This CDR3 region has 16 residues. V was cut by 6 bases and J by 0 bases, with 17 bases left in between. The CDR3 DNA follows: TGTGCCAGCAGACCAAAGGGGACGGGGATGAACACTGAAGCTTTCTTT. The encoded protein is CASRPKGTGMNTEAFF.

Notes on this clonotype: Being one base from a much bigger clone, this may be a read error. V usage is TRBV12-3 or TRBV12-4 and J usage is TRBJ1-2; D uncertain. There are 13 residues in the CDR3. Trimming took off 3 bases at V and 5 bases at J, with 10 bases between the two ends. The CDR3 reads CASSFRPRYGYTF. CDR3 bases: TGTGCCAGCAGTTTCCGCCCAAGGTATGGCTACACCTTC.

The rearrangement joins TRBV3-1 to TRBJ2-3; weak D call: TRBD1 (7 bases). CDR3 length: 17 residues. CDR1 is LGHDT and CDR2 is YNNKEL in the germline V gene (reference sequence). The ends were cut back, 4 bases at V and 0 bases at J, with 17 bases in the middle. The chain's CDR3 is CASSRLSRGTSTDTQYF. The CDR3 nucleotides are TGTGCCAGCAGCCGTTTGAGCAGGGGGACTAGCACAGATACGCAGTATTTT.

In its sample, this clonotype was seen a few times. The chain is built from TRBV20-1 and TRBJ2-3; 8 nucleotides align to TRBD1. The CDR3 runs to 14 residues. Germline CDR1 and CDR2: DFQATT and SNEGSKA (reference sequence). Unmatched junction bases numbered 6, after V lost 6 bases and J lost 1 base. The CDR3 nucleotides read TGCAGTGCGAGCTGGACAGGGCGCACAGATACGCAGTATTTT. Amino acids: CSASWTGRTDTQYF.

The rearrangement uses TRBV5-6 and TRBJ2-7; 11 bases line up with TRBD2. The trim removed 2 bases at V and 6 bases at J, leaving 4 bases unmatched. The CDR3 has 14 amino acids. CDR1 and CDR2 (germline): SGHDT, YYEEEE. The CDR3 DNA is TGTGCCAGCAGCTTACCGGGACTAGCGGCCGAGCAGTACTTC. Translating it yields CASSLPGLAAEQYF.

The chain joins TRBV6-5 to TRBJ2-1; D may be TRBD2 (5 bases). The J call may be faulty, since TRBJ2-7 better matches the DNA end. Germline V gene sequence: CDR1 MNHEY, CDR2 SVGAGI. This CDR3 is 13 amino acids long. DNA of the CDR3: TGTGCCAGCAGTTACAGCGGCGACTACGAGCAGTACTTC. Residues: CASSYSGDYEQYF.

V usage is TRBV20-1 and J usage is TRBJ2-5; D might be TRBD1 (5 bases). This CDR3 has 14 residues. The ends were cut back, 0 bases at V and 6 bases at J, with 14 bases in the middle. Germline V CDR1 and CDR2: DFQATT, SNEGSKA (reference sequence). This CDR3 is CSARDKGQGKTQYF. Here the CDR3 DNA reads TGCAGTGCTAGAGATAAGGGGCAGGGAAAGACCCAGTACTTC.

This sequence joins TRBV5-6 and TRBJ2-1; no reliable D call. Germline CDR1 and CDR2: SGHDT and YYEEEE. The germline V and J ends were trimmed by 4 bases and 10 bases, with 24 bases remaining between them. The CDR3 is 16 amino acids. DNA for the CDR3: TGTGCCAGCAGCGTTCCCGCGGTAGGGCCTTGGTACGAGCAGTTCTTC. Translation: CASSVPAVGPWYEQFF.

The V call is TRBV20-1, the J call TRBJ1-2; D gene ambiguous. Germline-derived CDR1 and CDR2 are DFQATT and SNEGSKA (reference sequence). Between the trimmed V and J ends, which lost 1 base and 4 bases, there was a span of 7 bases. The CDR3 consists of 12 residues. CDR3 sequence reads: CSARVLIYGYTF. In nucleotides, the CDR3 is TGCAGTGCTAGAGTATTAATCTATGGCTACACCTTC.

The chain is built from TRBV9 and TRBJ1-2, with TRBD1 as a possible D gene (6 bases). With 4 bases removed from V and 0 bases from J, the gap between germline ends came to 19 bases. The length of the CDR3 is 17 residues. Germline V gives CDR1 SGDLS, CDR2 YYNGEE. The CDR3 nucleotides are TGTGCCAGCAGCCCCTGGGGGGCAGGGGCGCCTAACTATGGCTACACCTTC. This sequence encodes CASSPWGAGAPNYGYTF.

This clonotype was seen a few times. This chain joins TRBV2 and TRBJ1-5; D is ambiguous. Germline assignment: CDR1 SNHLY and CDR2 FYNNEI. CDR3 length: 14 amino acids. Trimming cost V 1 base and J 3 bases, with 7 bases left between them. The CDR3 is CASSEGVLNQPQHF. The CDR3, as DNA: TGTGCCAGCAGTGAAGGGGTCCTCAATCAGCCCCAGCATTTT. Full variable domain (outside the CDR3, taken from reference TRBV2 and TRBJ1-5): EPEVTQTPSHQVTQMGQEVILRCVPISNHLYFYWYRQILGQKVEFLVSFYNNEISEKSEIFDDQFSVERPDGSNFTLKIRSTKLEDSAMYFCASSEGVLNQPQHFGDGTRLSIL.

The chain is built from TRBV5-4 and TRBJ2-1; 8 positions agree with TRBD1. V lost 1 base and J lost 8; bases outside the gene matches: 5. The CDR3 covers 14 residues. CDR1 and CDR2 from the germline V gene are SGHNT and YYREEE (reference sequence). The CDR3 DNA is TGTGCCAGCAGCTTGAGGACAGGGTCTGATGAGCAGTTCTTC. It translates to CASSLRTGSDEQFF.

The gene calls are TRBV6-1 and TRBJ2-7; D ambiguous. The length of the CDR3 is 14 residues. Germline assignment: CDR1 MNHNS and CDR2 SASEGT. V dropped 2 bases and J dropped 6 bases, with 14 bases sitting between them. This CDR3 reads CASSESGPWGEQYF. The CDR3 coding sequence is TGTGCCAGCAGTGAATCAGGCCCTTGGGGCGAGCAGTACTTC.

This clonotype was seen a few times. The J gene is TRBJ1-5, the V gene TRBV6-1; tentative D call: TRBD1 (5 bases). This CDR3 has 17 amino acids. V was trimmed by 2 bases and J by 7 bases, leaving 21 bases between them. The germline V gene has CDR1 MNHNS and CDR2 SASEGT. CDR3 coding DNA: TGTGCCAGCAGTGAACTGGGGTGGGGGGAGGTACGCCAGCCCCAGCATTTT. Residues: CASSELGWGEVRQPQHF.

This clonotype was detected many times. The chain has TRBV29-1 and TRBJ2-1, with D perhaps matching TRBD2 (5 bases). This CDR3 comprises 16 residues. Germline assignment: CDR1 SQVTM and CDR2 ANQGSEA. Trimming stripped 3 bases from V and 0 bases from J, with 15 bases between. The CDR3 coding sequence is TGCAGCGTTGAGGTAAGAGAAGCGGTCTCCTACAATGAGCAGTTCTTC. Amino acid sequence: CSVEVREAVSYNEQFF.

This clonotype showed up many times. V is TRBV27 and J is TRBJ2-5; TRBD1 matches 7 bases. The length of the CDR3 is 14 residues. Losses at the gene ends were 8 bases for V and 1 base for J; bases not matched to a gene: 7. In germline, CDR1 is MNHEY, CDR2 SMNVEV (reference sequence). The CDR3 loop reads CASRQGWGQETQYF. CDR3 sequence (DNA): TGTGCCAGCCGACAGGGATGGGGCCAAGAGACCCAGTACTTC.

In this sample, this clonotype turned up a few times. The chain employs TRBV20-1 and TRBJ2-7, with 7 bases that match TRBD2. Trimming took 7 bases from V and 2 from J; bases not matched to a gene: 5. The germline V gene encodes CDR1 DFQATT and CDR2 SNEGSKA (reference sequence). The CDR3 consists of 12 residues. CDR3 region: CSGGGSAYEQYF. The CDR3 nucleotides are TGCAGTGGCGGGGGTTCCGCCTACGAGCAGTACTTC.

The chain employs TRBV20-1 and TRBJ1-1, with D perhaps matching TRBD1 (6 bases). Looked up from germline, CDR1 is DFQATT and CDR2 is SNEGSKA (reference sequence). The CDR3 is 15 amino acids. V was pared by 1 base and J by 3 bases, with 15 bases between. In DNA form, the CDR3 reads TGCAGTGCTAGAGGTGGAGGGGGGGGCGACACTGAAGCTTTCTTT. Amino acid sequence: CSARGGGGGDTEAFF.

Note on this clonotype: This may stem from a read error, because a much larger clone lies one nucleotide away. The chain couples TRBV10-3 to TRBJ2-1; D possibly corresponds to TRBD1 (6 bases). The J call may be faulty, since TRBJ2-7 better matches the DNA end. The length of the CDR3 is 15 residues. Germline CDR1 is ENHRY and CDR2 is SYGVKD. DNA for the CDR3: TGTGCCACCAGCGGTGTCGGGACAACTTACAATGAGCAGTACTTC. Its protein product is CATSGVGTTYNEQYF.

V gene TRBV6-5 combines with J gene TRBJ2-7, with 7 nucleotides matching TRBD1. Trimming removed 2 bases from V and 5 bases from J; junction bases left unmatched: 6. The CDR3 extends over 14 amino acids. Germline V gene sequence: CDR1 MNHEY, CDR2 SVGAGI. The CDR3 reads CASSYLGQEHEQYF. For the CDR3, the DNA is TGTGCCAGCAGTTACCTTGGACAGGAACACGAGCAGTACTTC.

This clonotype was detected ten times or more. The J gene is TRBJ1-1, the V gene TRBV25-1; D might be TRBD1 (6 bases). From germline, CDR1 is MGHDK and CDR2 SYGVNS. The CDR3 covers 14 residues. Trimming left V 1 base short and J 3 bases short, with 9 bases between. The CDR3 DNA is TGTGCCAGCAGTGAATTAGGGGGAGACACTGAAGCTTTCTTT. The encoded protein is CASSELGGDTEAFF.

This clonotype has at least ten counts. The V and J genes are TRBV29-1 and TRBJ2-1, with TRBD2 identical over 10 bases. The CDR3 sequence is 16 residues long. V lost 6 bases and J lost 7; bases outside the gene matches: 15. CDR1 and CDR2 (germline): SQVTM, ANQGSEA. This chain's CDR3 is CSVPRRASGSRNEQFF. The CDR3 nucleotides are TGCAGCGTCCCCCGGAGGGCTAGCGGGAGTAGAAATGAGCAGTTCTTC.

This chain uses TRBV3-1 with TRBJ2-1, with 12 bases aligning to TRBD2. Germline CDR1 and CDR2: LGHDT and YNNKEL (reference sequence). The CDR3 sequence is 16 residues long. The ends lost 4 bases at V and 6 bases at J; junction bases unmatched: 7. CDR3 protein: CASSPTSSGRANEQFF. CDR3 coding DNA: TGTGCCAGCAGCCCCACCTCTAGCGGGAGGGCCAATGAGCAGTTCTTC.

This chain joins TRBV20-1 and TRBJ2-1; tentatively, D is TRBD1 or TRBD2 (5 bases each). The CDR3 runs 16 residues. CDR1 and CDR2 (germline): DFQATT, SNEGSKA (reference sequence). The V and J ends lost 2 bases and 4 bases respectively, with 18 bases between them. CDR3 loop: CSARPPGRGPYNEQFF. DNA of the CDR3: TGCAGTGCTAGACCCCCGGGAAGGGGACCTTACAATGAGCAGTTCTTC.